The 30 T cell receptor beta chains reported below all come from one sample, sequenced in a study of blood T cell repertoires in COVID-19. Here immunoSEQ multiplex PCR was the method, and the copy in TCRdb shows in-frame clones only, minus some. The sample includes under 300,000 clones, less than 90% of them seen just once. What was sequenced was peripheral blood. Source of these receptors: a human donor in a cohort sampled during active COVID-19.

The chain is built from TRBV7-6 and TRBJ2-1; 12 bases line up with TRBD2. Germline V gives CDR1 SGHVS, CDR2 FNYEAQ. CDR3 length: 15 residues. The ends lost 5 bases at V and 5 bases at J; junction bases unmatched: 4. The CDR3: CASSRWTSGNNEQFF. The CDR3 DNA is TGTGCCAGCAGCCGATGGACTAGCGGGAACAATGAGCAGTTCTTC.

The chain employs TRBV7-2 and TRBJ2-5; D is ambiguous. The V end lost 2 bases, the J end lost 2 bases, and 9 bases lay between the germline ends. The CDR3 extends over 14 amino acids. From germline, CDR1 is SGHTA and CDR2 FQGNSA. The CDR3 coding sequence is TGTGCCAGCAGCTTATACGGGTCACAAGAGACCCAGTACTTC. It codes for CASSLYGSQETQYF.

The CDR3 loop reads CASRPKQASNQPQHF. The CDR3 nucleotides read TGTGCCAGCAGACCCAAACAGGCTAGCAATCAGCCCCAGCATTTT. The rearrangement joins TRBV27 to TRBJ1-5; maybe TRBD1 (5 bases). Germline V gene data show CDR1 as MNHEY and CDR2 as SMNVEV (reference sequence). Trimming shortened V by 6 bases and J by 0 bases, and 12 bases separated the two germline ends. The CDR3 is 15 amino acids.

The chain uses TRBV3-1 (or the pseudogene TRBV3-2) and TRBJ2-1; 9 positions agree with TRBD2. Germline values: CDR1 LGHDT, CDR2 YNNKEL (reference sequence). The V and J ends lost 0 bases and 7 bases, in that order; junction bases with no gene match: 10. CDR3 length equals 17 residues. The CDR3 DNA follows: TGTGCCAGCAGCCAAGACCCCATAGCGGGAGAGGGGAATGAGCAGTTCTTC. Protein sequence: CASSQDPIAGEGNEQFF.

The chain joins TRBV6-5 to TRBJ1-5, with TRBD1 matching over 7 bases. This CDR3 has 15 residues. CDR1 is MNHEY and CDR2 is SVGAGI in the germline V gene. The J segment lost 2 bases and the V segment lost 7 bases, leaving 8 bases of the junction unmatched. CDR3 DNA: TGTGCCAGCACCATACAGGGGAACGGCAATCAGCCCCAGCATTTT. This translates into CASTIQGNGNQPQHF.

J is TRBJ1-2 and V is TRBV4-1; D is perhaps TRBD1 (5 bases). The CDR3 has 16 amino acids. V lost 0 bases, J lost 8 bases, and 19 bases lay in between. Germline V CDR1 and CDR2: MGHRA, YSYEKL. Written as DNA, the CDR3 is TGCGCCAGCAGCCAAGATCCTACGGTTCTGGGGCGCGGCTACACCTTC. It encodes CASSQDPTVLGRGYTF.

This clone is a singleton in its sample. This rearrangement joins TRBV28 to TRBJ2-7; the match to TRBD1 covers 9 bases. The trim removed 8 bases at V and 2 bases at J, leaving 10 bases unmatched. This CDR3 has 15 amino acids. CDR1 is MDHEN and CDR2 is SYDVKM in the germline V gene. The CDR3: CASGTGTGFPYEQYF. CDR3 DNA: TGTGCCAGCGGCACCGGGACAGGGTTCCCCTACGAGCAGTACTTC. Complete variable domain (other parts from reference TRBV28 and TRBJ2-7): DVKVTQSSRYLVKRTGEKVFLECVQDMDHENMFWYRQDPGLGLRLIYFSYDVKMKEKGDIPEGYSVSREKKERFSLILESASTNQTSMYLCASGTGTGFPYEQYFGPGTRLTVT.

The chain has TRBV2 and TRBJ2-2; 9 bases fit TRBD1. J lost 5 bases, V lost 6 bases, and 7 bases had no gene match. Germline loops: CDR1 SNHLY, CDR2 FYNNEI. This CDR3 spans 15 amino acids. CDR3 nucleotide sequence: TGTGCCAGCAGGAGGGGACAGGGTGGAACCGGGGAGCTGTTTTTT. Its protein is CASRRGQGGTGELFF.

The J gene is TRBJ2-3, the V gene TRBV30; D uncertain. The CDR3 is 11 residues long. The V end lost 0 bases, the J end lost 5 bases, and 3 bases lay between the germline ends. From germline, CDR1 is GTSNPN and CDR2 SVGIG (reference sequence). The CDR3 loop is CAWSVGDTQYF. Written as DNA, the CDR3 is TGTGCCTGGAGTGTCGGAGATACGCAGTATTTT. Supplemented by reference TRBV30 and TRBJ2-3, the full variable domain reads SQTIHQWPATLVQPVGSPLSLECTVEGTSNPNLYWYRQAAGRGLQLLFYSVGIGQISSEVPQNLSASRPQDRQFILSSKKLLLSDSGFYLCAWSVGDTQYFGPGTRLTVL.

The CDR3 coding sequence is TGTGCCAGCAGCGATCGGGGGGTTGGGACAGATACGCAGTATTTT. Protein product: CASSDRGVGTDTQYF. The rearrangement links TRBV13 to TRBJ2-3, with 7 bases aligning to TRBD2. Germline V gene sequence: CDR1 PRHDT, CDR2 FYEKMQ (reference sequence). The trim removed 5 bases at V and 3 bases at J, leaving 8 bases unmatched. The CDR3 spans 15 residues.

This chain uses TRBV7-9 with TRBJ1-2, with a weak D call TRBD1 (5 bases). CDR1 and CDR2 (germline): SEHNR, FQNEAQ (reference sequence). This CDR3 is built from 15 residues. V was pared by 5 bases and J by 0 bases, with 13 bases between. CDR3 in DNA: TGTGCCAGCAGCGTTAACAGGATAGCTAACTATGGCTACACCTTC. As protein: CASSVNRIANYGYTF.

This sequence joins TRBV5-1 and TRBJ1-1; the D is unclear. Trimming took 0 bases from V and 6 from J, leaving 6 bases between them. Germline CDR1 is SGHRS and CDR2 is YFSETQ. The CDR3 is made up of 12 amino acids. The CDR3, as DNA: TGCGCCAGCAGCTTGGAAGAGGCTGAAGCTTTCTTT. As protein: CASSLEEAEAFF.

This clone was seen only once. This chain joins TRBV5-1 and TRBJ2-6; maybe TRBD2 (5 bases). Germline CDR1 and CDR2: SGHRS and YFSETQ. Trimming took off 4 bases at V and 1 base at J, with 9 bases between the two ends. The CDR3 extends over 15 amino acids. Here the CDR3 reads CASSDTGSGANVLTF. In DNA, the CDR3 is TGCGCCAGCAGCGATACGGGGTCTGGGGCCAACGTCCTGACTTTC. The full variable domain, its missing parts supplied by reference TRBV5-1 and TRBJ2-6, is KAGVTQTPRYLIKTRGQQVTLSCSPISGHRSVSWYQQTPGQGLQFLFEYFSETQRNKGNFPGRFSGRQFSNSRSEMNVSTLELGDSALYLCASSDTGSGANVLTFGAGSRLTVL.

The chain has TRBV9 and TRBJ2-3; D may be TRBD2 (5 bases). The germline gives CDR1 SGDLS, CDR2 YYNGEE. Trimming removed 1 base at V and 0 bases at J, with 9 bases between. This CDR3 has 15 amino acids. The DNA of the CDR3 is TGTGCCAGCAGCGTATATGGCGGGAGCACAGATACGCAGTATTTT. It translates to CASSVYGGSTDTQYF.

The rearrangement uses TRBV5-1 and TRBJ2-7; tentative D call: TRBD1 (6 bases). The CDR3 consists of 12 residues. V was clipped by 4 bases and J by 4 bases, with 9 bases between them. Per the germline V gene, CDR1 is SGHRS and CDR2 is YFSETQ. The CDR3 protein is CASSLQGYEQYF. The CDR3 bases are TGCGCCAGCAGCCTACAGGGATACGAGCAGTACTTC. Full variable domain (remainder filled in from reference TRBV5-1 and TRBJ2-7): KAGVTQTPRYLIKTRGQQVTLSCSPISGHRSVSWYQQTPGQGLQFLFEYFSETQRNKGNFPGRFSGRQFSNSRSEMNVSTLELGDSALYLCASSLQGYEQYFGPGTRLTVT.

The rearrangement joins TRBV27 to TRBJ1-2; TRBD1 matches 11 bases. The V gene's germline CDR1 is MNHEY and CDR2 SMNVEV (reference sequence). Unmatched junction bases numbered 2, after V lost 6 bases and J lost 5 bases. The CDR3 runs 13 residues. The CDR3 loop reads CASRGTGGYGYTF. CDR3 sequence (DNA): TGTGCCAGCAGGGGGACAGGGGGTTATGGCTACACCTTC.

V is TRBV11-2 and J is TRBJ2-1; TRBD2 matches at 10 bases. Per the germline V gene, CDR1 is SGHAT and CDR2 is FQNNGV. The CDR3 extends over 16 amino acids. Unmatched junction bases numbered 4, after V lost 4 bases and J lost 1 base. CDR3 sequence (DNA): TGTGCCAGCAGCTCCAATAGCGGGAGGTCCTACAATGAGCAGTTCTTC. It encodes CASSSNSGRSYNEQFF.

This clone was detected a few times. The J gene is TRBJ1-2, the V gene TRBV6-6; 7 bases fit TRBD1. This CDR3 contains 13 residues. J lost 1 base, V lost 5 bases, and 1 base had no gene match. The V gene's germline CDR1 is MNHNY and CDR2 SVGAGI (reference sequence). The CDR3 here is CASSNRGNYGYTF. The CDR3 nucleotides are TGTGCCAGCAGTAACAGGGGTAACTATGGCTACACCTTC.

The rearrangement links TRBV18 to TRBJ2-5; D call uncertain. This CDR3 region has 12 residues. In germline, CDR1 is KGHSH, CDR2 LQKENI. Trimming left V 2 bases short and J 9 bases short, with 10 bases between. The DNA of the CDR3 is TGTGCCAGCTCACCAAACCCCGCGGCCCAGTACTTC. Its protein is CASSPNPAAQYF.

The rearrangement uses TRBV18 and TRBJ1-1; tentatively, D is TRBD1 (5 bases). The CDR3 sequence is 14 residues long. V shed 4 bases and J shed 0 bases, with 9 bases lying between them. Germline CDR1 is KGHSH and CDR2 is LQKENI. The CDR3 DNA reads as TGTGCCAGCTCACTGGGACTTCTGAACACTGAAGCTTTCTTT. Amino acids: CASSLGLLNTEAFF.

V gene TRBV5-1 combines with J gene TRBJ1-5, with TRBD1 identical over 10 bases. CDR3 length: 15 residues. Germline-derived CDR1 and CDR2 are SGHRS and YFSETQ. The junction had 3 bases not matched to a gene; V was cut back by 4 bases and J by 2 bases. CDR3 sequence: CASSPGTGGNQPQHF. CDR3 DNA sequence: TGCGCCAGCAGCCCCGGGACAGGGGGCAATCAGCCCCAGCATTTT.

There are a few counts of this clone. This chain connects TRBV11-2 to TRBJ2-7, with 7 bases lining up with TRBD2. The germline CDR1 and CDR2 sequences are SGHAT and FQNNGV. V lost 1 base to trimming and J lost 3 bases; unmatched junction nucleotides: 3. CDR3 size: 14 residues. The CDR3 reads CASSLGGGGYEQYF. In DNA, the CDR3 is TGTGCCAGCAGCTTAGGGGGCGGGGGCTACGAGCAGTACTTC.

J is TRBJ1-4 and V is TRBV29-1; TRBD1 might be the D (5 bases). The CDR3 is 10 amino acids. CDR1 is SQVTM, CDR2 ANQGSEA, per germline. Trimming cost V 6 bases and J 13 bases, with 12 bases left between them. The CDR3 DNA follows: TGCAGCGTCTTTTCGGGGGGACTGTTTTTT. Amino acids: CSVFSGGLFF.

This chain links TRBV6-6 with TRBJ1-1; D might be TRBD1 (5 bases). This CDR3 has 14 amino acids. Between the trimmed V and J ends, which lost 2 bases and 2 bases, there was a span of 9 bases. Germline V CDR1 and CDR2: MNHNY, SVGAGI (reference sequence). This CDR3 is CASSYGGTNTEAFF. The CDR3 DNA follows: TGTGCCAGCAGTTACGGGGGGACCAACACTGAAGCTTTCTTT.

V and J are TRBV2 and TRBJ1-6, with TRBD1 as a possible D gene (5 bases). Trimming removed 10 bases at V and 8 bases at J, with 18 bases between. This CDR3 contains 14 residues. Germline-derived CDR1 and CDR2 are SNHLY and FYNNEI. This CDR3 is CAIKFGTLDSPLHF. Here the CDR3 DNA reads TGTGCCATCAAATTCGGGACTTTAGATTCACCCCTCCACTTT.

The chain has TRBV7-2 and TRBJ2-1; 7 nucleotides agree with TRBD2. Germline CDR1 reads SGHTA; CDR2 reads FQGNSA. With 2 bases clipped from V and 8 bases from J, the junction kept 9 bases outside the gene matches. CDR3 length equals 15 residues. The CDR3 spells CASSLTGGSPDEQFF. For the CDR3, the DNA is TGTGCCAGCAGCTTAACGGGCGGGAGTCCGGATGAGCAGTTCTTC.

The chain uses TRBV6-5 and TRBJ1-1; unclear D gene. V was shortened by 6 bases and J by 1 base, with 12 bases between the two germline ends. The length of the CDR3 is 14 residues. CDR1 and CDR2 (germline): MNHEY, SVGAGI. The CDR3 DNA reads as TGTGCCAGCAGCATTTACGGTGGGAACACTGAAGCTTTCTTT. Translating gives CASSIYGGNTEAFF.

The V and J genes are TRBV10-3 and TRBJ2-2; TRBD2 matches 9 bases. Germline assignment: CDR1 ENHRY and CDR2 SYGVKD. After removal of 4 bases from V and 2 bases from J, the junction contained 2 bases not matched to a gene. The length of the CDR3 is 15 residues. The CDR3 here is CAISGSGGNTGELFF. In nucleotides, the CDR3 is TGTGCCATCAGTGGTAGCGGGGGAAACACCGGGGAGCTGTTTTTT.

The chain links TRBV29-1 to TRBJ2-7; D possibly corresponds to TRBD1 (6 bases). Germline values: CDR1 SQVTM, CDR2 ANQGSEA. This CDR3 has 14 amino acids. Between the trimmed V and J ends, which lost 6 bases and 2 bases, there was a span of 17 bases. The CDR3 DNA reads as TGCAGCGTCCGATCCGGGACACAAACCTACGAGCAGTACTTC. Residues: CSVRSGTQTYEQYF.

V is TRBV5-1 and J is TRBJ2-4, with D possibly matching TRBD1 (7 bases). The CDR3 extends over 16 amino acids. Trimming removed 4 bases at V and 8 bases at J, with 22 bases between. Germline V gene lookup returns CDR1 SGHRS and CDR2 YFSETQ. The CDR3, as DNA: TGCGCCAGCAGCAGCAGACAGGGTGGGACTGGGGACATTCAGTACTTC. It codes for CASSSRQGGTGDIQYF.